These T cell receptor beta chains were read from a single sample in a study of blood T cell repertoires in COVID-19. Some clones are missing from TCRdb's copy, which holds only in-frame ones; the method was immunoSEQ multiplex PCR. The table shows more than 200,000 clones, with roughly 80% occurring only once. The source material was peripheral blood. The receptor source for this set is a woman of 80 years or more with acute or convalescent COVID-19. The CDR3 runs from the conserved cysteine through the conserved F or W. Fields, in order: D gene, V gene, J gene, CDR3 DNA, CDR3 protein. The D gene is left open where the match is weak.

-	TRBV30	TRBJ2-7	TGTGCCTGGGAGAGAAAGGGGGTCCCCTACGAGCAGTACTTC	CAWERKGVPYEQYF
-	TRBV10-3	TRBJ2-7	TGTGCCACCACTGTGCCAGGGGCCTACGAGCAGTACTTC	CATTVPGAYEQYF
TRBD1	TRBV4-3	TRBJ2-3	TGCGCCAGCAGCCAAGAGGGCAGGGGGCAACTAGATACGCAGTATTTT	CASSQEGRGQLDTQYF
TRBD1	TRBV24-1	TRBJ1-1	TGTGCCACCAGCCTCTCCGGGACAGGGAACACTGAAGCTTTCTTT	CATSLSGTGNTEAFF
TRBD2	TRBV9	TRBJ2-3	TGTGCCAGCAGCCGCGATAGCGGGGGGTGGTCAGATACGCAGTATTTT	CASSRDSGGWSDTQYF
-	TRBV7-9	TRBJ1-5	TGTGCCAGCAGCTTAGAAGAGCAGCCCCAGCATTTT	CASSLEEQPQHF
-	TRBV2	TRBJ1-2	TGTGCCAGCAGTGAAGCGGGCCAGCCTAACTATGGCTACACCTTC	CASSEAGQPNYGYTF
-	TRBV9	TRBJ1-2	TGTGCCAGCAGCGTAGGGACAGCCCGCGGCTACACCTTC	CASSVGTARGYTF
TRBD1	TRBV4-1	TRBJ1-5	TGCGCCAGCAGCCAAGGATACAGGGGGCTTCTCTCGTCCCTCAATCAGCCCCAGCATTTT	CASSQGYRGLLSSLNQPQHF
TRBD1	TRBV28	TRBJ1-4	TGTGCCAGCAGACAGGGGACAACTAATGAAAAACTGTTTTTT	CASRQGTTNEKLFF
-	TRBV6-6	TRBJ1-1	TGTGCCAGCATGGTCCCAGGGGAATACACTGAAGCTTTCTTT	CASMVPGEYTEAFF
-	TRBV9	TRBJ1-1	TGTGCCAGCAGCGTAGCCGACAGTTTAAACACTGAAGCTTTCTTT	CASSVADSLNTEAFF